This T cell receptor (beta chain) was recovered during a study of PD-L1 blockade in urothelial cancer. As for the study in general: Among blood samples, the median T cell count was approximately 140,000.

Regarding time point: pretreatment peripheral blood. Sequencing was performed with immunoSEQ multiplex PCR; in TCRdb, only in-frame clones are kept and a portion is missing. Here the sample spans about 95,000 clones, around 86% being singletons. Germline-derived CDR1 and CDR2 are MNHEY and SMNVEV (reference sequence). After removal of 1 base from V and 0 bases from J, the junction contained 8 bases not matched to a gene. CDR3 size: 18 residues. V is TRBV27 and J is TRBJ2-1; 8 bases agree with TRBD2. The clonotype comes from a man between 60 and 70 years old with urothelial cancer. This specimen was PBMCs, taken around atezolizumab (anti-PD-L1) treatment. In nucleotides, the CDR3 is TGTGCCAGCAGTTTATTTGGCCAGCGGGAGCCCTCCTACAATGAGCAGTTCTTC. It yields the protein CASSLFGQREPSYNEQFF.